The present T cell receptor beta chain was sequenced within a study of PD-1 blockade in classical Hodgkin lymphoma. Turning to this clone: The antigen remains undetermined.

The repertoire was sequenced with immunoSEQ multiplex PCR; TCRdb's copy has only in-frame clones and lacks some. This sample has approximately 61,000 clones, with approximately 90% found just once. Findings and limits, study-wide: Healthy donors reportedly exceeded newly diagnosed patients in baseline TCR diversity.

Each and every patient relapsed after autologous stem cell transplantation, and patients got differing brentuximab vedotin exposure. Germline V gene lookup returns CDR1 MRHNA and CDR2 SNTAGT. V dropped 5 bases and J dropped 5; count of bases not matched to a gene: 3. The CDR3 covers 13 residues. The material was peripheral blood mononuclear cells (PBMCs), obtained at baseline. This clonotype was obtained from a human donor with classical Hodgkin lymphoma. This chain joins TRBV6-4 and TRBJ1-5; TRBD1 matches at 7 bases. The CDR3 DNA reads as TGTGCCAGCAGTCTTACAGGGGATCAGCCCCAGCATTTT. It translates to CASSLTGDQPQHF.